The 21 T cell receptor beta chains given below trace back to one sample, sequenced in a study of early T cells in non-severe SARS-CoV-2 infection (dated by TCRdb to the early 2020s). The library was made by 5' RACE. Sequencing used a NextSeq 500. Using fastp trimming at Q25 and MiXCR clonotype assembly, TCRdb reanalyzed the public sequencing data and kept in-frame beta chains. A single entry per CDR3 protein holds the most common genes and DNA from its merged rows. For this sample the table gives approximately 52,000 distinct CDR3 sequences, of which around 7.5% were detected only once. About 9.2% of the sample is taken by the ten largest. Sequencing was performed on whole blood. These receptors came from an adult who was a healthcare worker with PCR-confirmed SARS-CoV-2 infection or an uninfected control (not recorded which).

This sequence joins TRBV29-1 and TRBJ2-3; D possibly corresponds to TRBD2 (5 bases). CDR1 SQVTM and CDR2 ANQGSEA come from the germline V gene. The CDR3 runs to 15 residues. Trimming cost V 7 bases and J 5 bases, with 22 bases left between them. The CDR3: CSAPEYDGREDTQYF. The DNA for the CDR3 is TGCAGCGCCCCCGAGTACGATGGCCGGGAAGATACGCAGTATTTT.

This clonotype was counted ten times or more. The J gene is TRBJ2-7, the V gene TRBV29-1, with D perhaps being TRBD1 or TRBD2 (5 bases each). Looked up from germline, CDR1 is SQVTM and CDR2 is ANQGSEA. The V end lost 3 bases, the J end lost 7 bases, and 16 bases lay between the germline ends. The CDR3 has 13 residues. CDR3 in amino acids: CSVEGQAGGEQYF. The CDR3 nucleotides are TGCAGCGTTGAGGGGCAGGCCGGAGGAGAGCAGTACTTC.

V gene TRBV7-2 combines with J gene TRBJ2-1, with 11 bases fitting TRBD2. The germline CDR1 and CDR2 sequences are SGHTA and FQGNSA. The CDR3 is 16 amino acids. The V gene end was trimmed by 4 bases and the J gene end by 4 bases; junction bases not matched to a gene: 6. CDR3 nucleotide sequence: TGTGCCAGCAGCTGGGCTACTAGCGGGAGTTACAATGAGCAGTTCTTC. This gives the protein CASSWATSGSYNEQFF. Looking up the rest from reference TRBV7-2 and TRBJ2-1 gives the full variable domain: GAGVSQSPSNKVTEKGKDVELRCDPISGHTALYWYRQSLGQGLEFLIYFQGNSAPDKSGLPSDRFSAERTGGSVSTLTIQRTQQEDSAVYLCASSWATSGSYNEQFFGPGTRLTVL.

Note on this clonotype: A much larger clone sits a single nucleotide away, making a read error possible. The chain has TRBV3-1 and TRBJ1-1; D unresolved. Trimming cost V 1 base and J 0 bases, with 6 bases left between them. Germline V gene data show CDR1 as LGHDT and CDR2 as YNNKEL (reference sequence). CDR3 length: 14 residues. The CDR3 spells CASSQAGVNTEAFF. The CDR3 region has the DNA TGTGCCAGCAGCCAAGCGGGCGTGAACACTGAAGCTTTCTTT.

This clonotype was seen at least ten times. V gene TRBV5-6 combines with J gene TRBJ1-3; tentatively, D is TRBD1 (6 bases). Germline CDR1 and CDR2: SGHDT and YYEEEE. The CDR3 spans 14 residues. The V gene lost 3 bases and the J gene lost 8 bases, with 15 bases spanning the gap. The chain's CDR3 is CASSWGHREYTIYF. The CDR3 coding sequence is TGTGCCAGCAGCTGGGGACACCGGGAATACACCATATATTTT. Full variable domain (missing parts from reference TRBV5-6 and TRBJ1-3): DAGVTQSPTHLIKTRGQQVTLRCSPKSGHDTVSWYQQALGQGPQFIFQYYEEEERQRGNFPDRFSGHQFPNYSSELNVNALLLGDSALYLCASSWGHREYTIYFGEGSWLTVV.

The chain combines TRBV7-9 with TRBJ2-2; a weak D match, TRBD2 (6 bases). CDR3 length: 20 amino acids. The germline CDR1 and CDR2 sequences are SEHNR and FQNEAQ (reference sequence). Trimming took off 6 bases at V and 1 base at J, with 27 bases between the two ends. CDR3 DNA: TGTGCCAGCAGTACCCAGTTAGCCGGGACTCTTTCGAGGAACACCGGGGAGCTGTTTTTT. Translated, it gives CASSTQLAGTLSRNTGELFF.

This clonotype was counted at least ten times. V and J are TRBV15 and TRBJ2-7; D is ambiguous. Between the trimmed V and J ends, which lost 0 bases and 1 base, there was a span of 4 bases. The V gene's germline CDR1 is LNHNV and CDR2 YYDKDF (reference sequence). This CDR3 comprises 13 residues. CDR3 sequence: CATSRDRSYEQYF. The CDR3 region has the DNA TGTGCCACCAGCAGAGATCGATCCTACGAGCAGTACTTC.

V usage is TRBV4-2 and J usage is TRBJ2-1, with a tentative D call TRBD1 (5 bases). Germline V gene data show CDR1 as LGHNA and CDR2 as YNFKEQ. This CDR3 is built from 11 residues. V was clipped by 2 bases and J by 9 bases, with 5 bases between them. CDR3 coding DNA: TGTGCCAGCAGCCAACAGGGTGAGCAGTTCTTC. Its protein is CASSQQGEQFF.

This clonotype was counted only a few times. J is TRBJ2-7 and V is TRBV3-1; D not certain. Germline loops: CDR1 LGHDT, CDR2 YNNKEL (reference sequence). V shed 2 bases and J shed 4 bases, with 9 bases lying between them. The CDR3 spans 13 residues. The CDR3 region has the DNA TGTGCCAGCAGCCAATTGGAGCGATACGAGCAGTACTTC. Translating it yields CASSQLERYEQYF.

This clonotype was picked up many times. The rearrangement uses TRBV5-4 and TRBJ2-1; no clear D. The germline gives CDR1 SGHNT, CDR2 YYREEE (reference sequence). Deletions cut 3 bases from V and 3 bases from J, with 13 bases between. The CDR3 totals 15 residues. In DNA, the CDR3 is TGTGCCAGCAGCTCCCCCTCCATGGGCTACAATGAGCAGTTCTTC. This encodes CASSSPSMGYNEQFF.

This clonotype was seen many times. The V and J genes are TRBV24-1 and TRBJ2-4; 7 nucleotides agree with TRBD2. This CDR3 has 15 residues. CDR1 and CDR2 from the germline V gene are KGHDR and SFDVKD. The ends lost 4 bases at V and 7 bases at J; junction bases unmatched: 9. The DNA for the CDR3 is TGTGCCACCAGTGACCGATCTAGCGGAGAGAACATTCAGTACTTC. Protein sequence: CATSDRSSGENIQYF.

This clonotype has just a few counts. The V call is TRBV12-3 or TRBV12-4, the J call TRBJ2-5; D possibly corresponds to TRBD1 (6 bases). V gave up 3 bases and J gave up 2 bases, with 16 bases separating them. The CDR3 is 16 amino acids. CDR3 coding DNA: TGTGCCAGCAGTTTGGTAACAGGGTCTGTGCAAGAGACCCAGTACTTC. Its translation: CASSLVTGSVQETQYF.

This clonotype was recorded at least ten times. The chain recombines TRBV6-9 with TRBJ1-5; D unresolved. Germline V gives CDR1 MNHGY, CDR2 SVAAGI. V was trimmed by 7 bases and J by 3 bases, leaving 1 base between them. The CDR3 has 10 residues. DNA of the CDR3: TGTGCCAGCATCAATCAGCCCCAGCATTTT. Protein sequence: CASINQPQHF.

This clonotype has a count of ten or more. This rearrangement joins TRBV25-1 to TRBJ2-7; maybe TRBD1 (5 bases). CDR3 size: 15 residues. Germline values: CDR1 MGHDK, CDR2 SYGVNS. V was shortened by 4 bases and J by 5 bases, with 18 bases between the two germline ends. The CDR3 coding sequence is TGTGCCAGCAGTGGATGGGAACGGCTAGGGGACGAGCAGTACTTC. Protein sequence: CASSGWERLGDEQYF.

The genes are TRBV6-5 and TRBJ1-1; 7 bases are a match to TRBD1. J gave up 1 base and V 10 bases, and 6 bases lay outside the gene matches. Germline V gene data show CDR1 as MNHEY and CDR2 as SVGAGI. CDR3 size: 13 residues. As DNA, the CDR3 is TGTGCCACCAAAGGGACAGCGAACACTGAAGCTTTCTTT. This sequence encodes CATKGTANTEAFF.

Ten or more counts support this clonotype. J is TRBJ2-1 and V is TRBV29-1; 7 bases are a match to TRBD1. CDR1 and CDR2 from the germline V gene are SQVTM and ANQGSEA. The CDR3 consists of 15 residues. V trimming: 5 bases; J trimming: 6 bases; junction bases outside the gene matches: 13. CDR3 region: CSVRPYRDSINEQFF. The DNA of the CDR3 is TGCAGCGTTCGACCTTACCGGGACAGTATCAATGAGCAGTTCTTC.

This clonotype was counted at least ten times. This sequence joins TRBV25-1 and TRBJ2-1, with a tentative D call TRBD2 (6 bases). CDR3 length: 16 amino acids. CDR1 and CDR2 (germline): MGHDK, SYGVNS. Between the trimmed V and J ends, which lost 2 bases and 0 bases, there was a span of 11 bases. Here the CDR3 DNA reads TGTGCCAGCAGTGAACACCGGGGGAGCTCCTACAATGAGCAGTTCTTC. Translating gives CASSEHRGSSYNEQFF.

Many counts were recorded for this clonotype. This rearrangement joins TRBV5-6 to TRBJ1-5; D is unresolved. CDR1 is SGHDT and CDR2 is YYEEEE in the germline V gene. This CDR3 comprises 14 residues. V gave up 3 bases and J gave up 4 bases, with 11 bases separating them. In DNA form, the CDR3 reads TGTGCCAGCAGCTCGCTACAGATTAATCAGCCCCAGCATTTT. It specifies CASSSLQINQPQHF.

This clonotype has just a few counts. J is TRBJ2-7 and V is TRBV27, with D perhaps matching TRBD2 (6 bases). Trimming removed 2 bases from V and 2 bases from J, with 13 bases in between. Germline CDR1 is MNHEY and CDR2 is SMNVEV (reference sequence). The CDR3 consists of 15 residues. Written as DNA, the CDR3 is TGTGCCAGCAGTTTAATCGGGGGAGATACCTACGAGCAGTACTTC. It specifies CASSLIGGDTYEQYF.

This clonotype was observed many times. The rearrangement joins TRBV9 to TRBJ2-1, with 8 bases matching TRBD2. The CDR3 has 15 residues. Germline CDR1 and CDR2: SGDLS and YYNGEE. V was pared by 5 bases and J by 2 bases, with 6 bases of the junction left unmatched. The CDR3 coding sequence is TGTGCCAGCAGGGCGGGCGGGGGGACCTACAATGAGCAGTTCTTC. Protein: CASRAGGGTYNEQFF.

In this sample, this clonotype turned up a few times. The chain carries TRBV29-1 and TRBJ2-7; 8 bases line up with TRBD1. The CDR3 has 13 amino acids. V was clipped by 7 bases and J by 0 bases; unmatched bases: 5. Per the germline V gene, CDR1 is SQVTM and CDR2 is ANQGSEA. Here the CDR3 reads CSAQTGGSYEQYF. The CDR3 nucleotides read TGCAGCGCCCAAACAGGGGGCTCCTACGAGCAGTACTTC.